The clone carrying this TCR delta chain was detected a few times. The antigen remains unidentified. This sample is drawn from a study of Vδ1+ human thymocytes. The CDR3 has 19 residues. Germline V gene sequence: CDR1 TSWWSYY, CDR2 QGS. The V segment lost 3 bases and the J segment 0 bases; nucleotides outside the gene matches: 16. The template was reverse-transcribed extracted RNA. Pooled V-gene forward primers with one constant-region reverse primer generated the CDR3 amplicons by multiplex PCR. TCRdb used CATT to re-call clones from the multiplex PCR reads. The data contain over 45,000 delta-chain clones, 15% of them singletons. Study-level results: Bulk repertoire data may be misinterpreted because of unexpected Vdelta2 sequences. Thymic TRG and TRD repertoires appeared highly polyclonal.

The TCR sequence derives from a boy under three years old who had congenital heart surgery. Sequencing was performed on Vdelta1+ gamma-delta thymocytes from the thymus. Regarding subset: FACS-sorted CD3+ TCRalphabeta- TCRVdelta1+ TCRVdelta2- thymocytes. The V gene is TRDV1, the J gene TRDJ1, with 7 bases aligning to TRDD2. CDR3 amino acids: CALGDPSCAMRAYTDKLIF. Here the CDR3 DNA reads TGTGCTCTTGGGGACCCTTCCTGCGCGATGCGTGCGTACACCGATAAACTCATCTTT.